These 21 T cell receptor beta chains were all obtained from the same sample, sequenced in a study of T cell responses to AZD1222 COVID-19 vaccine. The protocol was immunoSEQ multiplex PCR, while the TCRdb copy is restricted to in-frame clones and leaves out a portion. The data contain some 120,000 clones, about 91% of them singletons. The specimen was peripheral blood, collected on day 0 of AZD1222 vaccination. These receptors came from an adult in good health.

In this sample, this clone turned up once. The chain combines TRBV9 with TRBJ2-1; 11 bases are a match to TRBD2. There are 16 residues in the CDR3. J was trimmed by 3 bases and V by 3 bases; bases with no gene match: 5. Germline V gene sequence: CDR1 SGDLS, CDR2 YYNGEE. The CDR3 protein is CASSESSGRFYNEQFF. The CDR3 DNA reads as TGTGCCAGCAGCGAATCTAGCGGGAGGTTCTACAATGAGCAGTTCTTC.

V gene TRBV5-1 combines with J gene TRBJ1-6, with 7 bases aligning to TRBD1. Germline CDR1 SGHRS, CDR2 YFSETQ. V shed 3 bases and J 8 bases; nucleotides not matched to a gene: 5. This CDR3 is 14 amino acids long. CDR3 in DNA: TGCGCCAGCAGCTACTCCGGGACAGATTCACCCCTCCACTTT. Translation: CASSYSGTDSPLHF.

The CDR3 is CASSHGTGGAEQYF. The CDR3 bases are TGTGCCAGCAGCCACGGGACAGGGGGCGCCGAGCAGTACTTC. This sequence joins TRBV14 and TRBJ2-7; 12 positions match TRBD1. Germline V lookup: CDR1 SGHDN, CDR2 FVKESK. V trimming: 3 bases; J trimming: 6 bases; junction bases outside the gene matches: 3. The CDR3 runs to 14 residues.

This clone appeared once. The CDR3 protein is CASRGQPYNEQFF. CDR3 nucleotide sequence: TGTGCCAGCCGGGGACAGCCCTACAATGAGCAGTTCTTC. The chain uses TRBV7-6 and TRBJ2-1; 7 bases match TRBD1. This CDR3 has 13 amino acids. V shed 8 bases and J 2 bases; nucleotides not matched to a gene: 3. Per the germline V gene, CDR1 is SGHVS and CDR2 is FNYEAQ. The full variable domain, its missing parts supplied by reference TRBV7-6 and TRBJ2-1, is GAGVSQSPRYKVTKRGQDVALRCDPISGHVSLYWYRQALGQGPEFLTYFNYEAQQDKSGLPNDRFSAERPEGSISTLTIQRTEQRDSAMYRCASRGQPYNEQFFGPGTRLTVL.

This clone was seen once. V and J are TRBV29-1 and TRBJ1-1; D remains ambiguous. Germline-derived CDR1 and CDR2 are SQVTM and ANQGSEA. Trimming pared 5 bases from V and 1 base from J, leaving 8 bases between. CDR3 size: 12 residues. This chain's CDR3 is CSVRVSNTEAFF. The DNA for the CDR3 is TGCAGCGTTCGGGTTTCGAACACTGAAGCTTTCTTT.

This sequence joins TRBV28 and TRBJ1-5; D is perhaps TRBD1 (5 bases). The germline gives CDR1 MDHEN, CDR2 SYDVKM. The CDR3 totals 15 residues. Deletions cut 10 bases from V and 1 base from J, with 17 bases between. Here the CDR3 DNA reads TGTGCCACAGAGACAGCCGACTTGAGCAATCAGCCCCAGCATTTT. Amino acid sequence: CATETADLSNQPQHF.

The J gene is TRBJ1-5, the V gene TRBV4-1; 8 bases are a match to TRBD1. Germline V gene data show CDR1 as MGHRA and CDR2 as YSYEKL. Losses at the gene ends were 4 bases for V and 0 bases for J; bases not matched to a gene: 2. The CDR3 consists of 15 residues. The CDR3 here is CASSRGQGSNQPQHF. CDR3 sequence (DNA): TGCGCCAGCAGCCGAGGACAGGGTAGCAATCAGCCCCAGCATTTT.

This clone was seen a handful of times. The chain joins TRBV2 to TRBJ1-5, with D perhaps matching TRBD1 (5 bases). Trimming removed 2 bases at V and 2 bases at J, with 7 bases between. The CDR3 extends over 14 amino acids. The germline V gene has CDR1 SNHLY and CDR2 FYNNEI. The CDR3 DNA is TGTGCCAGCAGTGAACGCAGGGGCAATCAGCCCCAGCATTTT. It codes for CASSERRGNQPQHF.

CDR3 region: CASSPGPPPQGIGYTF. The CDR3 region has the DNA TGTGCCAGTAGTCCCGGGCCTCCCCCCCAAGGTATTGGCTACACCTTC. V usage is TRBV19 and J usage is TRBJ1-2; no definite D call. From germline, CDR1 is LNHDA and CDR2 SQIVND (reference sequence). Trimming pared 5 bases from V and 7 bases from J, leaving 23 bases between. The CDR3 is 16 residues long.

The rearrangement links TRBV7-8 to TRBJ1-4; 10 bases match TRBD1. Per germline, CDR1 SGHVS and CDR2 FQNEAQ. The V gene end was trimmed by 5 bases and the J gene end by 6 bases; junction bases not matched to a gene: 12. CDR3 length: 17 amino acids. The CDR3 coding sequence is TGTGCCAGCAGCAGAAGGGACAGGGGAAACGTGGATGAAAAACTGTTTTTT. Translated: CASSRRDRGNVDEKLFF. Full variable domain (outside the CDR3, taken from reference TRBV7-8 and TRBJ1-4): GAGVSQSPRYKVAKRGQDVALRCDPISGHVSLFWYQQALGQGPEFLTYFQNEAQLDKSGLPSDRFFAERPEGSVSTLKIQRTQQEDSAVYLCASSRRDRGNVDEKLFFGSGTQLSVL.

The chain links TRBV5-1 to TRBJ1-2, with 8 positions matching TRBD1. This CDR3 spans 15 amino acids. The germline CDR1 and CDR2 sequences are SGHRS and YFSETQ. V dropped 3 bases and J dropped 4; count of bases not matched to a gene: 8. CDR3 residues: CASSSSGTGLYGYTF. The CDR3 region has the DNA TGCGCCAGCAGCTCATCCGGGACAGGCCTCTATGGCTACACCTTC.

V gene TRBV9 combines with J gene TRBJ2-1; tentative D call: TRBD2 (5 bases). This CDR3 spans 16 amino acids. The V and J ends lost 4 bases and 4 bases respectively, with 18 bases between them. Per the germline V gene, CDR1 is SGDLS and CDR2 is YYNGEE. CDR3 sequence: CASSPRFSSGYNEQFF. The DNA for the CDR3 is TGTGCCAGCAGCCCTCGATTTTCCAGCGGATACAATGAGCAGTTCTTC.

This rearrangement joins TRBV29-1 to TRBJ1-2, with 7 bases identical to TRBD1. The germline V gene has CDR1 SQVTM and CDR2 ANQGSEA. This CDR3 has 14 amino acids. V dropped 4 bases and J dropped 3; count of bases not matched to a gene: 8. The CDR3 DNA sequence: TGCAGCGTTGGAGACAGGGCACAGGACTATGGCTACACCTTC. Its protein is CSVGDRAQDYGYTF.

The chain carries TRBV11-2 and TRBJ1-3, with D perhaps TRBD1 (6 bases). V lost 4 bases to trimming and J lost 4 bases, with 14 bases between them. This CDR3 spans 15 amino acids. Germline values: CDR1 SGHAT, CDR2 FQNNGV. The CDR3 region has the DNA TGTGCCAGCAGCTCGGGGGGCGCGAACGGAAACACCATATATTTT. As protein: CASSSGGANGNTIYF. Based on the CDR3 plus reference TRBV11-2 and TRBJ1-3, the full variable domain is EAGVAQSPRYKIIEKRQSVAFWCNPISGHATLYWYQQILGQGPKLLIQFQNNGVVDDSQLPKDRFSAERLKGVDSTLKIQPAKLEDSAVYLCASSSGGANGNTIYFGEGSWLTVV.

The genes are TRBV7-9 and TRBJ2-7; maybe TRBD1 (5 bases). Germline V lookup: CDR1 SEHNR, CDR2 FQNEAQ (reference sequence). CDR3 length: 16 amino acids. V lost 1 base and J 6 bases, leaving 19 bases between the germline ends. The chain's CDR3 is CASSLGQAGLSGEQYF. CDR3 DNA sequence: TGTGCCAGCAGCTTAGGGCAGGCAGGGTTGTCAGGCGAGCAGTACTTC.

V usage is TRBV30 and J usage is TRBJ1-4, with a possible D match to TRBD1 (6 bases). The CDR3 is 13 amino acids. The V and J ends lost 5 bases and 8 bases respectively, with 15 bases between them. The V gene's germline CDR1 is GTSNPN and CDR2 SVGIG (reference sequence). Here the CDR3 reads CAWDRGLEEKLFF. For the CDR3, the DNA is TGTGCCTGGGACCGGGGGCTAGAGGAAAAACTGTTTTTT. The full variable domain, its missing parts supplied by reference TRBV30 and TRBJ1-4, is SQTIHQWPATLVQPVGSPLSLECTVEGTSNPNLYWYRQAAGRGLQLLFYSVGIGQISSEVPQNLSASRPQDRQFILSSKKLLLSDSGFYLCAWDRGLEEKLFFGSGTQLSVL.

The CDR3 bases are TGTGCCAGCAAGGGGCCTCTTACTTACCGCCTATTCTTACCCCTCCACTTT. Amino acids: CASKGPLTYRLFLPLHF. The chain employs TRBV2 and TRBJ1-6; D possibly corresponds to TRBD1 (5 bases). This CDR3 comprises 17 residues. The germline V gene has CDR1 SNHLY and CDR2 FYNNEI. Trimming left V 7 bases short and J 12 bases short, with 28 bases between.

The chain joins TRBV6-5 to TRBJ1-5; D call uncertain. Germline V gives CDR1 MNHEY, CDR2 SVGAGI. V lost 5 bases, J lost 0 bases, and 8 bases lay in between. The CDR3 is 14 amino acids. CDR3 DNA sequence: TGTGCCAGCAGTCGGGGATATAGCAATCAGCCCCAGCATTTT. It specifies CASSRGYSNQPQHF.

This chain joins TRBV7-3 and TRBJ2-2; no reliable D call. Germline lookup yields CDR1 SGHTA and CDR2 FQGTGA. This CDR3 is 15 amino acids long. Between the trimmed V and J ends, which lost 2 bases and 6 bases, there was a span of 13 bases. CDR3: CASSLLPGVPGELFF. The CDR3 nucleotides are TGTGCCAGCAGCTTATTACCGGGTGTCCCCGGGGAGCTGTTTTTT.

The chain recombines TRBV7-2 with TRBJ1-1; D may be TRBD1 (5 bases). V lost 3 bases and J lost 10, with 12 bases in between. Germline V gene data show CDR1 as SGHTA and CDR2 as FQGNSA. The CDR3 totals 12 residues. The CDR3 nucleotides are TGTGCCAGCAGCTTGCCCTTCGGGGGAGCTTTCTTT. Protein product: CASSLPFGGAFF. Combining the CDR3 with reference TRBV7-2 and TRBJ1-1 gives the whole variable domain GAGVSQSPSNKVTEKGKDVELRCDPISGHTALYWYRQSLGQGLEFLIYFQGNSAPDKSGLPSDRFSAERTGGSVSTLTIQRTQQEDSAVYLCASSLPFGGAFFGQGTRLTVV.

DNA for the CDR3: TGCGCCAGCAGATCTTCACTTCAGGCCGGGGAGCTGTTTTTT. Translated: CASRSSLQAGELFF. This sequence joins TRBV5-1 and TRBJ2-2; no definite D call. Trimming removed 5 bases at V and 6 bases at J, with 14 bases between. This CDR3 spans 14 amino acids. In germline, CDR1 is SGHRS, CDR2 YFSETQ.